These 11 T cell receptor beta chains were sequenced from one sample in a study of vaccination effects on CD4 cells after COVID-19. Following a roughly 11-day culture, CD4+ T cells were purified. A positive SARS-CoV-2 PCR test fell between March and December 2020. Vaccine administered to participants consisted of two doses of either BNT162b2 or mRNA-1273. No antigens are known for them. The assay was immunoSEQ multiplex PCR, and TCRdb's table has in-frame clones only and misses some. The top ten clones hold 3% to 4% of a sample with fewer than 55,000 clones, more than 65% of them seen once. The input for sequencing was CD4+ T cells from PBMCs cultured without peptide, taken after COVID-19 vaccination. These receptors were obtained from a human donor who had a prior SARS-CoV-2 infection.

This chain connects TRBV7-2 to TRBJ2-5; TRBD2 might be the D (5 bases). The CDR3 is made up of 15 amino acids. V gave up 5 bases and J gave up 5 bases, with 18 bases separating them. Germline V gives CDR1 SGHTA, CDR2 FQGNSA. CDR3 sequence (DNA): TGTGCCAGCAGCCGCAACAAGGGAGTGGGGGAGACCCAGTACTTC. Translated, it gives CASSRNKGVGETQYF.

In DNA form, the CDR3 reads TGTGCCAGCTCACCAGCGGGGGCCCAAGAGACCCAGTACTTC. Its protein product is CASSPAGAQETQYF. V and J are TRBV18 and TRBJ2-5; D perhaps matches TRBD2 (7 bases). Germline CDR1 reads KGHSH; CDR2 reads LQKENI. CDR3 length equals 14 residues. The ends were cut back, 2 bases at V and 1 base at J, with 8 bases in the middle.

V and J are TRBV6-5 and TRBJ2-5, with TRBD1 as a possible D gene (6 bases). The CDR3 is 15 amino acids. Germline CDR1 and CDR2: MNHEY and SVGAGI. The V end was cut by 5 bases, the J end by 2 bases, with 15 bases between. The CDR3 loop is CASSPNRALQETQYF. CDR3 nucleotides: TGTGCCAGCAGTCCCAACAGGGCCCTTCAAGAGACCCAGTACTTC.

This chain uses TRBV7-9 with TRBJ2-1; no clear D. The V end was cut by 1 base, the J end by 0 bases, with 10 bases between. Germline values: CDR1 SEHNR, CDR2 FQNEAQ (reference sequence). The CDR3 consists of 16 residues. This CDR3 is CASSLGQQYSYNEQFF. In DNA, the CDR3 is TGTGCCAGCAGCTTAGGGCAACAATACTCCTACAATGAGCAGTTCTTC. Full variable domain (missing parts from reference TRBV7-9 and TRBJ2-1): DTGVSQNPRHKITKRGQNVTFRCDPISEHNRLYWYRQTLGQGPEFLTYFQNEAQLEKSRLLSDRFSAERPKGSFSTLEIQRTEQGDSAMYLCASSLGQQYSYNEQFFGPGTRLTVL.

This chain connects TRBV6-1 to TRBJ1-1; D might be TRBD1 (5 bases). The CDR3 has 14 amino acids. Germline CDR1 MNHNS, CDR2 SASEGT. The ends were cut back, 8 bases at V and 7 bases at J, with 20 bases in the middle. CDR3 loop: CASRSEGTWDEAFF. For the CDR3, the DNA is TGTGCCAGCCGTTCCGAGGGGACCTGGGATGAAGCTTTCTTT.

The chain employs TRBV10-3 and TRBJ2-7, with TRBD2 matching 9 bases. The V gene's germline CDR1 is ENHRY and CDR2 SYGVKD. There are 15 residues in the CDR3. Losses at the gene ends were 3 bases for V and 2 bases for J; bases not matched to a gene: 5. The CDR3 loop reads CAISERAGGPYEQYF. The CDR3 DNA follows: TGTGCCATCAGTGAAAGGGCGGGAGGGCCCTACGAGCAGTACTTC.

V and J are TRBV4-2 and TRBJ1-6; 10 nucleotides match TRBD1. V lost 1 base, J lost 5 bases, and 8 bases stayed unmatched. CDR1 and CDR2 (germline): LGHNA, YNFKEQ. This CDR3 comprises 18 residues. CDR3 in DNA: TGTGCCAGCAGCCAAGTTAAGACAGGGGGCCGACATAATTCACCCCTCCACTTT. It specifies CASSQVKTGGRHNSPLHF.

V is TRBV4-1 and J is TRBJ1-1, with D possibly TRBD1 on 5 matching bases. Germline lookup yields CDR1 MGHRA and CDR2 YSYEKL. The ends were cut back, 8 bases at V and 4 bases at J, with 26 bases in the middle. The CDR3 has 17 amino acids. The chain's CDR3 is CASAITGYREESTEAFF. CDR3 sequence (DNA): TGCGCCAGCGCCATAACAGGTTACCGAGAGGAAAGCACTGAAGCTTTCTTT.

This sequence joins TRBV18 and TRBJ2-7; TRBD1 might be the D (5 bases). Germline V gene lookup returns CDR1 KGHSH and CDR2 LQKENI. CDR3 length: 14 amino acids. The V gene lost 3 bases and the J gene lost 2 bases, with 11 bases spanning the gap. For the CDR3, the DNA is TGTGCCAGCTCACCCCGGACAAGTACCTACGAGCAGTACTTC. It translates to CASSPRTSTYEQYF.

This clone was counted between two and nine times. The chain joins TRBV2 to TRBJ1-2, with D tentatively TRBD1 (6 bases). V was shortened by 3 bases and J by 8 bases, with 13 bases between the two germline ends. The CDR3 is made up of 13 amino acids. CDR1 is SNHLY and CDR2 is FYNNEI in the germline V gene. CDR3 nucleotide sequence: TGTGCCAGCAGTGATGCGGGGGCGGGGGGCTACACCTTC. Amino acid sequence: CASSDAGAGGYTF.

This clone was recorded a few times. This chain uses TRBV6-2 or TRBV6-3 with TRBJ2-7, with 9 bases fitting TRBD2. Germline V lookup: CDR1 MNHEY, CDR2 SVGEGT. The CDR3 runs to 15 residues. Losses at the gene ends were 2 bases for V and 2 bases for J; bases not matched to a gene: 4. As DNA, the CDR3 is TGTGCCAGCAGTTACCCGCCTAGCGGGGCCTACGAGCAGTACTTC. It encodes CASSYPPSGAYEQYF.